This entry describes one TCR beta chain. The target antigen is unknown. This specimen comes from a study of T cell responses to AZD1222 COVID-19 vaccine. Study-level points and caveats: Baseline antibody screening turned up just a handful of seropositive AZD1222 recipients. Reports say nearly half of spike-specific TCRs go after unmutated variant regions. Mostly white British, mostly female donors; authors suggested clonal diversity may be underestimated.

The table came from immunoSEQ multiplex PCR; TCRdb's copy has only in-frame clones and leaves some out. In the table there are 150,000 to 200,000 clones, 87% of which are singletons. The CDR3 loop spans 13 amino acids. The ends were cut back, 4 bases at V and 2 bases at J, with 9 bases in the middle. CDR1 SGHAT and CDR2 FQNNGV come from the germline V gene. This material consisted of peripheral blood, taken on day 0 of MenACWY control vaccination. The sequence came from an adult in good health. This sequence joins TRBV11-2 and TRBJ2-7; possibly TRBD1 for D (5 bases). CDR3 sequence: CASSSTETYEQYF. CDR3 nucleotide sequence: TGTGCCAGCAGCTCGACAGAAACCTACGAGCAGTACTTC.